The 8 T cell receptor beta chains reported below all come from one sample, sequenced in a study of T cell responses to AZD1222 COVID-19 vaccine. Profiled with immunoSEQ multiplex PCR; TCRdb holds only in-frame clones, not every one. The repertoire consists of about 110,000 clones, with about 92% occurring once and the leading ten covering about 3.3%. The sequencing used peripheral blood, collected on day 0 of MenACWY control vaccination. These receptors were obtained from an adult in good health.

This clone has only one observation. The chain uses TRBV5-1 and TRBJ2-7, with 7 positions matching TRBD1. Per the germline V gene, CDR1 is SGHRS and CDR2 is YFSETQ. The trim removed 4 bases at V and 7 bases at J, leaving 11 bases unmatched. The CDR3 totals 14 residues. CDR3 bases: TGCGCCAGCAGCCAGTCAGGGGGAGTGAGGGAGCAGTACTTC. It codes for CASSQSGGVREQYF.

The V gene is TRBV25-1, the J gene TRBJ1-2, with 8 bases lining up with TRBD1. The V and J ends lost 4 bases and 2 bases, in that order; junction bases with no gene match: 0. The CDR3 contains 13 residues. Germline assignment: CDR1 MGHDK and CDR2 SYGVNS. CDR3 sequence reads: CASSGQGNYGYTF. CDR3 sequence (DNA): TGTGCCAGCAGTGGACAGGGGAACTATGGCTACACCTTC.

The chain uses TRBV3-1 (or the pseudogene TRBV3-2) and TRBJ1-5, with a weak D call TRBD1 (5 bases). Trimming took off 0 bases at V and 2 bases at J, with 8 bases between the two ends. The germline CDR1 and CDR2 sequences are LGHDT and YNNKEL (reference sequence). The CDR3 is 15 amino acids. DNA of the CDR3: TGTGCCAGCAGCCAAGATTTAGGGGGCAATCAGCCCCAGCATTTT. Amino acids: CASSQDLGGNQPQHF.

The chain is built from TRBV10-1 and TRBJ1-1; weak D call: TRBD1 (5 bases). Germline lookup yields CDR1 WNHNN and CDR2 SYGVQD (reference sequence). V was cut by 1 base and J by 5 bases, with 14 bases left in between. The CDR3 is 15 amino acids. As DNA, the CDR3 is TGCGCCAGCAGTGAGTATTCAGGGACCGCGACTGAAGCTTTCTTT. This translates into CASSEYSGTATEAFF.

The chain has TRBV9 and TRBJ2-1; D unresolved. The ends were cut back, 0 bases at V and 5 bases at J, with 15 bases in the middle. Germline lookup yields CDR1 SGDLS and CDR2 YYNGEE. The CDR3 contains 16 residues. The CDR3 bases are TGTGCCAGCAGCGTAGCCGGGCCCTTTTCCCACAATGAGCAGTTCTTC. Protein sequence: CASSVAGPFSHNEQFF.

The V gene is TRBV12-3 or TRBV12-4, the J gene TRBJ1-1; weak D call: TRBD1 (6 bases). This CDR3 spans 13 amino acids. The V end was cut by 5 bases, the J end by 3 bases, with 10 bases between. The chain's CDR3 is CASSQQGYTEAFF. The DNA of the CDR3 is TGTGCCAGCAGTCAACAGGGATACACTGAAGCTTTCTTT.

This chain uses TRBV5-1 with TRBJ1-6; a weak D match, TRBD1 (6 bases). Germline V lookup: CDR1 SGHRS, CDR2 YFSETQ. The CDR3 is 17 residues long. With 2 bases removed from V and 6 bases from J, the gap between germline ends came to 18 bases. The CDR3, as DNA: TGCGCCAGCAGCTTACAGGGTACCTTTGGTGGTAATTCACCCCTCCACTTT. Its protein product is CASSLQGTFGGNSPLHF.

The chain has TRBV10-3 and TRBJ1-1, with TRBD1 identical over 7 bases. The CDR3 consists of 13 residues. Germline V gene sequence: CDR1 ENHRY, CDR2 SYGVKD. The ends lost 4 bases at V and 2 bases at J; junction bases unmatched: 1. CDR3: CAISGTGNTEAFF. The CDR3, as DNA: TGTGCCATCAGTGGGACAGGTAACACTGAAGCTTTCTTT.